This is a list of T cell receptor beta chains from one sample in a study of blood T cell repertoires in COVID-19. The method was immunoSEQ multiplex PCR; TCRdb's version includes in-frame clones alone and lacks a portion of them. The sample holds some 250,000 clones, approximately 90% seen once. Sequencing was carried out using peripheral blood. Source of these receptors: a woman aged 40-49 years who had recovered from COVID-19. Both conserved end residues are trimmed from each CDR3.

v_gene: TRBV3-1/TRBV3-2; j_gene: TRBJ1-4; CDR3aa: ASSFGAGGELF
v_gene: TRBV18; j_gene: TRBJ2-5; CDR3aa: ASSPLAQETQY
v_gene: TRBV5-1; j_gene: TRBJ2-3; CDR3aa: ASSLGLAGVTDTQY
v_gene: TRBV19; j_gene: TRBJ2-5; CDR3aa: ASSIGGSGGETQY
v_gene: TRBV6-1; j_gene: TRBJ1-6; CDR3aa: ASSEWGGPNSPLH
v_gene: TRBV6-2/TRBV6-3; j_gene: TRBJ1-6; CDR3aa: ASSYDVQAGSPLH
v_gene: TRBV30; j_gene: TRBJ1-3; CDR3aa: AWTTGSSGNTIY
v_gene: TRBV7-2; j_gene: TRBJ2-5; CDR3aa: ASSGGGSGETQY
v_gene: TRBV13; j_gene: TRBJ1-1; CDR3aa: ASSLGQMNAEAF
v_gene: TRBV6-4; j_gene: TRBJ2-1; CDR3aa: ASSQEDYNEQF
v_gene: TRBV30; j_gene: TRBJ2-1; CDR3aa: AWSLGSGFGEQF
v_gene: TRBV24-1; j_gene: TRBJ2-6; CDR3aa: ATSDPGTGSGANVLT
v_gene: TRBV29-1; j_gene: TRBJ2-7; CDR3aa: SVARPLGTGNRYEQY
v_gene: TRBV13; j_gene: TRBJ2-4; CDR3aa: ASSRMGGRTAKNIQY
v_gene: TRBV15; j_gene: TRBJ2-3; CDR3aa: ATGRTDTQY
v_gene: TRBV21-1; j_gene: TRBJ2-1; CDR3aa: ASSKVALGGRSSYNEQF